What follows are 5 T cell receptor beta chains derived from one specimen sequenced in a study of blood T cell repertoires in COVID-19. Sequencing used immunoSEQ multiplex PCR; TCRdb keeps in-frame clones, though not all of them. Among about 150,000 clones listed, less than 95% were seen once. Sequencing input: peripheral blood. The source is a man aged 50 or older with acute or convalescent COVID-19.

The CDR3 DNA is TGTGCCAGCCGGGTGGGAGGGGATAACACTGAAGCTTTCTTT. As protein: CASRVGGDNTEAFF. J is TRBJ1-1 and V is TRBV18; D perhaps matches TRBD1 (5 bases). V was clipped by 8 bases and J by 2 bases, with 15 bases between them. The CDR3 runs to 14 residues. The V gene's germline CDR1 is KGHSH and CDR2 LQKENI.

The J gene is TRBJ2-4, the V gene TRBV5-6; 10 nucleotides agree with TRBD1. The V gene's germline CDR1 is SGHDT and CDR2 YYEEEE. The CDR3 consists of 19 residues. V shed 4 bases, J shed 2 bases, and the junction held 15 bases outside the gene matches. The CDR3 DNA is TGTGCCAGCAGCCCTTGGGGGGGACAGGGGCTGTGGACCAAAAACATTCAGTACTTC. Translation gives CASSPWGGQGLWTKNIQYF. The whole variable domain, filled in from reference TRBV5-6 and TRBJ2-4, reads DAGVTQSPTHLIKTRGQQVTLRCSPKSGHDTVSWYQQALGQGPQFIFQYYEEEERQRGNFPDRFSGHQFPNYSSELNVNALLLGDSALYLCASSPWGGQGLWTKNIQYFGAGTRLSVL.

The gene calls are TRBV27 and TRBJ1-1; D not resolved. The germline gives CDR1 MNHEY, CDR2 SMNVEV (reference sequence). This CDR3 has 11 residues. The V and J ends lost 6 bases and 6 bases respectively, with 8 bases between them. The CDR3 loop reads CASRRGSEAFF. As DNA, the CDR3 is TGTGCCAGCAGGCGGGGTTCTGAAGCTTTCTTT.

V is TRBV7-8 and J is TRBJ2-7; possible D gene TRBD2, 6 bases. Deletions cut 4 bases from V and 0 bases from J, with 16 bases between. Looked up from germline, CDR1 is SGHVS and CDR2 is FQNEAQ. CDR3 length equals 16 residues. The CDR3 reads CASSSPGRSSSYEQYF. The CDR3 DNA sequence: TGTGCCAGCAGCTCACCCGGGAGATCCAGCTCCTACGAGCAGTACTTC.

In the case of this clone: At one end, the junction sequence differs from germline, possibly due to a read error. The gene calls are TRBV7-2 and TRBJ2-1; tentatively, D is TRBD2 (5 bases). CDR1 SGHTA and CDR2 FQGNSA come from the germline V gene. The CDR3 runs to 15 residues. DNA of the CDR3: TGTGCCAGCAGCTTGGCCAGACTAAGGGCGCAGGAGCGGTTCTTC. This sequence encodes CASSLARLRAQERFF.